A selection of T cell receptor beta chains follows, all from one sample in a study of CD8 T cells in Susac syndrome. TCRdb analysed the immunoSEQ multiplex PCR reads with MiXCR anew, one entry per CDR3 protein. The sample lists 200,000 to 250,000 distinct CDR3 sequences; around 95% were seen once. The material sequenced was CD4+ T cells from PBMCs. These TCRs come from a human donor with multiple sclerosis. The CDR3 runs from the conserved cysteine through the conserved F or W. Only some rows state a clone size, as once, few, many or a class for expanded clones.

j_gene,v_gene,len,abundance,CDR3aa
TRBJ2-7,TRBV5-6,15,NA,CASSLDGTVPYEQYF
TRBJ1-2,TRBV4-1,15,NA,CASSQGVQGQGGYTF
TRBJ1-2,TRBV7-2,15,NA,CASSFSRGRDYGYTF
TRBJ2-3,TRBV12-3/TRBV12-4,15,few,CASSRTSGSTDTQYF
TRBJ1-5,TRBV12-3/TRBV12-4,15,NA,CASSFGGQRRTNLHF
TRBJ2-2,TRBV30,14,NA,CACTPGIRAGELFF
TRBJ2-3,TRBV5-1,16,NA,CASSLPPTGMTDTQYF
TRBJ2-1,TRBV7-8,12,NA,CASSPYDGEQFF
TRBJ2-3,TRBV12-5,16,few,CASGSTQGGGLDTQYF
TRBJ2-1,TRBV12-3/TRBV12-4,15,NA,CASSTGTGVRNEQFF
TRBJ1-1,TRBV29-1,13,NA,CSVMDRGNTEAFF
TRBJ1-3,TRBV2,16,NA,CASSRTGRNSGNTIYF
TRBJ1-1,TRBV30,11,NA,CAYLVVSEAFF
TRBJ2-5,TRBV7-2,13,NA,CASSLRATETQYF
TRBJ1-2,TRBV7-2,16,NA,CASSFGRRDKANGYTF
TRBJ2-3,TRBV20-1,15,NA,CSASQGTATTDTQYF
TRBJ2-5,TRBV9,15,NA,CASSVGDRPQETQYF
TRBJ1-1,TRBV20-1,11,once,CHTSRNTEAFF
TRBJ2-3,TRBV7-8,13,NA,CASSLLDTDTQYF
TRBJ1-1,TRBV10-3,15,once,CAISEAQGGGTEAFF
TRBJ1-1,TRBV24-1,16,NA,CATSDLILTGWAEAFF
TRBJ1-1,TRBV18,14,once,CASSHRDLNTEAFF
TRBJ2-1,TRBV20-1,14,NA,CSARDLGVRNEQFF
TRBJ1-1,TRBV6-5,19,NA,CASSYRTGLRSREYTEAFF
TRBJ1-1,TRBV3-1,13,NA,CASSPTGQRGAFF
TRBJ1-5,TRBV6-1,17,NA,CASSPPLDSARPVTQHF
TRBJ1-2,TRBV3-1,15,NA,CASSQGVRVNYGYTF
TRBJ2-3,TRBV27,15,NA,CASSLGTGSADTQYF
TRBJ2-1,TRBV5-1,15,NA,CASSLEQLPYNEQFF
TRBJ2-1,TRBV6-6,16,NA,CASSYGEGGPSNEQFF
TRBJ1-6,TRBV9,12,few,CASSGSNSPLHF
TRBJ2-1,TRBV20-1,13,NA,CSAGGQGNNEQFF
TRBJ1-4,TRBV12-3/TRBV12-4,14,NA,CASGADRNNEKLFF
TRBJ2-7,TRBV5-1,14,once,CASSYNRYQGEQYF
TRBJ2-3,TRBV9,18,NA,CASSVAAGLAVNTDTQYF
TRBJ1-2,TRBV29-1,11,NA,CSAGQIYGYTF
TRBJ1-2,TRBV6-1,13,once,CASSEAGQVVGTF
TRBJ1-2,TRBV24-1,13,NA,CATSDGGGYGYTF
TRBJ2-3,TRBV13,17,NA,CASSLGGLADSTDTQYF